The entry that follows covers one TCR beta chain sequence. The CDR3 length is 16 residues. Trimming removed 1 base from V and 0 bases from J, with 7 bases in between. The germline V gene encodes CDR1 SGHDN and CDR2 FVKESK. The entry originates in a study of blood T cell repertoires in COVID-19. Sequenced by immunoSEQ multiplex PCR; TCRdb stores in-frame clones only, minus some. The sample yields around 300,000 clones, around 87% seen once. The sequenced sample consisted of PBMCs or T cells enriched from blood (not recorded which). This sequence originates from a woman between 18 and 29 years old who had recovered from COVID-19. The V and J genes are TRBV14 and TRBJ2-6; D gene uncertain. This CDR3 reads CASSQGHHSGANVLTF. CDR3 nucleotide sequence: TGTGCCAGCAGCCAAGGACACCACTCTGGGGCCAACGTCCTGACTTTC.